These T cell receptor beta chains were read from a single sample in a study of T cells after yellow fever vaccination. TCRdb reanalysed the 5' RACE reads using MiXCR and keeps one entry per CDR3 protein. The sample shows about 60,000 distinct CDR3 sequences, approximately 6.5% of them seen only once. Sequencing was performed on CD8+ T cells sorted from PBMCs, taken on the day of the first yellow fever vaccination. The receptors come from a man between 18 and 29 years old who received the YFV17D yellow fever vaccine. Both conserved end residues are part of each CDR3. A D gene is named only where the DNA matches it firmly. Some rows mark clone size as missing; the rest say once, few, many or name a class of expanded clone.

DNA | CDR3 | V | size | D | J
TGTGCCTGGAGTGTCGGGGGTGAGACCGGGGAGCTGTTTTTT | CAWSVGGETGELFF | TRBV30 | . | . | TRBJ2-2
TGTGCCAGCAGTGCCGGCCCGACCTATGGCTACACCTTC | CASSAGPTYGYTF | TRBV12-3/TRBV12-4 | many | . | TRBJ1-2
TGTGCTAGTGGACAGACGCAGCCCCAGCATTTT | CASGQTQPQHF | TRBV12-5 | many | . | TRBJ1-5
TGTGCCAGCAGTTCCGATCTAGCTCCTGCAAATGAGCAGTTCTTC | CASSSDLAPANEQFF | TRBV28 | many | . | TRBJ2-1
TGTGCCAGTAGTCCGGGCAGACTCTTTCTTCTCCAAGAGACCCAGTACTTC | CASSPGRLFLLQETQYF | TRBV19 | . | . | TRBJ2-5
TGCGCCAGCAGCCTACTGGGACAGAGTAACACCGGGGAGCTGTTTTTT | CASSLLGQSNTGELFF | TRBV4-1 | many | TRBD1 | TRBJ2-2
TGTGCCAGCAGCCGAAAACAGGGAAGGCACACTGAAGCTTTCTTT | CASSRKQGRHTEAFF | TRBV27 | many | . | TRBJ1-1
TGTGCCAGCAGTGAAGCCTCAGGCGGGGTGACAGGGCCAACAGATACGCAGTATTTT | CASSEASGGVTGPTDTQYF | TRBV2 | few | . | TRBJ2-3
TGTGCCAGCAGCTACCTGGGGGGACTAGAGGGACTCCATACGCAGTATTTT | CASSYLGGLEGLHTQYF | TRBV7-9 | once | TRBD2 | TRBJ2-3
TGCGCCAGCAGCTCCCCCGGGACAGTTTATGGCTACACCTTC | CASSSPGTVYGYTF | TRBV5-1 | many | TRBD1 | TRBJ1-2
TGTGCCAGCAGCTTAGTGTTGAACACCGGGGAGCTGTTTTTT | CASSLVLNTGELFF | TRBV7-2 | few | . | TRBJ2-2
TGTGCCAGCAGCTTGGACAGGAGCTCCTATAATTCACCCCTCCACTTT | CASSLDRSSYNSPLHF | TRBV7-8 | few | TRBD1 | TRBJ1-6
TGCGCCAGCAGCCAAGCTAGCGGGGGGGCCAGTGAGCAGTTCTTC | CASSQASGGASEQFF | TRBV4-1 | few | TRBD2 | TRBJ2-1
TGTGCCAGCAGTTGGCGTAGCACAGATACGCAGTATTTT | CASSWRSTDTQYF | TRBV6-5 | many | . | TRBJ2-3
TGTGCCAGCAGTGACGCGACTAGCGGGGGTGATGAGCAGTTCTTC | CASSDATSGGDEQFF | TRBV6-4 | . | TRBD2 | TRBJ2-1
TGTGCCAGCAGCCAGAGCAATCACAATTCACCCCTCCACTTT | CASSQSNHNSPLHF | TRBV9 | . | . | TRBJ1-6